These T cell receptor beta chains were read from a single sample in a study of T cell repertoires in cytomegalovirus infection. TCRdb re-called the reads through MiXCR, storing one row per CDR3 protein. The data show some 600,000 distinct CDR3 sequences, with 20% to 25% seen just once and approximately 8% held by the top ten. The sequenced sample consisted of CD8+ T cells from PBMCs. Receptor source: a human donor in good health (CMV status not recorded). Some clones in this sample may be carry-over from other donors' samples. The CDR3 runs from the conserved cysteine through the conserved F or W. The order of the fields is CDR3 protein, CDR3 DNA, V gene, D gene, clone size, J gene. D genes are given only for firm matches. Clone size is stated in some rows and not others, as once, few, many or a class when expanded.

CDR3 protein: CASSLYGMAGSAVNYGYTF
CDR3 DNA: TGTGCCAGCAGCTTATACGGCATGGCAGGTTCGGCTGTAAACTATGGCTACACCTTC
V gene: TRBV7-2
D gene: .
clone size: .
J gene: TRBJ1-2

CDR3 protein: CASSLIDLSSYNEQFF
CDR3 DNA: TGTGCCAGCAGCCTTATCGACCTTTCCTCCTACAATGAGCAGTTCTTC
V gene: TRBV5-5
D gene: .
clone size: few
J gene: TRBJ2-1

CDR3 protein: CAISSGQSRETQYF
CDR3 DNA: TGTGCCATCAGTTCCGGACAGTCGAGGGAGACCCAGTACTTC
V gene: TRBV10-3
D gene: .
clone size: .
J gene: TRBJ2-5

CDR3 protein: CASSVGRQGAVLLGYNEQFF
CDR3 DNA: TGTGCCAGCAGCGTAGGCCGACAGGGGGCGGTTCTCCTGGGTTACAATGAGCAGTTCTTC
V gene: TRBV9
D gene: TRBD1
clone size: few
J gene: TRBJ2-1

CDR3 protein: CSAPRGLLFNTEAFF
CDR3 DNA: TGCAGTGCTCCCCGGGGGCTTCTCTTCAACACTGAAGCTTTCTTT
V gene: TRBV20-1
D gene: .
clone size: .
J gene: TRBJ1-1

CDR3 protein: CASSPWADYQETQYF
CDR3 DNA: TGTGCCAGCAGTCCCTGGGCGGACTACCAAGAGACCCAGTACTTC
V gene: TRBV6-5
D gene: .
clone size: .
J gene: TRBJ2-5

CDR3 protein: CSIQPATNEKLLF
CDR3 DNA: TGCAGCATACAGCCAGCAACTAATGAAAAACTGCTTTTT
V gene: TRBV29-1
D gene: .
clone size: .
J gene: TRBJ1-4

CDR3 protein: CASSLEGRQETQYF
CDR3 DNA: TGTGCCAGCAGCTTAGAGGGTCGGCAAGAGACCCAGTACTTC
V gene: TRBV11-2
D gene: .
clone size: many
J gene: TRBJ2-5

CDR3 protein: CASRYADYSNQPQHF
CDR3 DNA: TGTGCCAGTAGATACGCGGATTATAGCAATCAGCCCCAGCATTTT
V gene: TRBV19
D gene: .
clone size: many
J gene: TRBJ1-5

CDR3 protein: CSARRGQPQHF
CDR3 DNA: TGCAGTGCTCGTAGGGGTCAGCCCCAGCATTTT
V gene: TRBV20-1
D gene: .
clone size: .
J gene: TRBJ1-5

CDR3 protein: CASSPTPGGYTF
CDR3 DNA: TGTGCCAGCAGCCCAACCCCCGGGGGCTACACCTTC
V gene: TRBV14
D gene: .
clone size: .
J gene: TRBJ1-2

CDR3 protein: CASRNFDRTSGNTIYF
CDR3 DNA: TGTGCCAGCAGAAATTTCGACAGGACCTCTGGAAACACCATATATTTT
V gene: TRBV28
D gene: .
clone size: many
J gene: TRBJ1-3

CDR3 protein: CASSPSGTGSTEAFF
CDR3 DNA: TGTGCCAGCAGTCCCTCCGGGACAGGGAGTACTGAAGCTTTCTTT
V gene: TRBV6-6
D gene: TRBD1
clone size: once
J gene: TRBJ1-1